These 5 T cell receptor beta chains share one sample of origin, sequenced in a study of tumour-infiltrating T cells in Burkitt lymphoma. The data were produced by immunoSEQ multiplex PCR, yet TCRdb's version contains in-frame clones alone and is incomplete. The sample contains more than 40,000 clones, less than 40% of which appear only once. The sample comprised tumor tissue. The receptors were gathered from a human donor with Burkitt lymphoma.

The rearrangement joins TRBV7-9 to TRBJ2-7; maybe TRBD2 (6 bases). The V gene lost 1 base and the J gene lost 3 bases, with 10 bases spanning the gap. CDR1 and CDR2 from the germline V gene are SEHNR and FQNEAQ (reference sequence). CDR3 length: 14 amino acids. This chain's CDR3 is CASSLGGDFYEQYF. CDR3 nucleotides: TGTGCCAGCAGCTTAGGAGGGGACTTCTACGAGCAGTACTTC.

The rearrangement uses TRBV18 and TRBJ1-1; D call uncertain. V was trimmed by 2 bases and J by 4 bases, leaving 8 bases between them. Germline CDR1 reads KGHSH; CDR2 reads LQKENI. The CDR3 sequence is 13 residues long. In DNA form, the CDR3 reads TGTGCCAGCTCACCATCACAGCTCACTGAAGCTTTCTTT. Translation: CASSPSQLTEAFF. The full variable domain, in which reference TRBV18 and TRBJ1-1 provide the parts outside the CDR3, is NAGVMQNPRHLVRRRGQEARLRCSPMKGHSHVYWYRQLPEEGLKFMVYLQKENIIDESGMPKERFSAEFPKEGPSILRIQQVVRGDSAAYFCASSPSQLTEAFFGQGTRLTVV.

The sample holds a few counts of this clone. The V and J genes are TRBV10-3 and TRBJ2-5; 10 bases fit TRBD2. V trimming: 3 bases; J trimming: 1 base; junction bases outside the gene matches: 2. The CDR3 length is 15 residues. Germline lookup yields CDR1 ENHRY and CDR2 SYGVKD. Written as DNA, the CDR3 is TGTGCCATCAGTGAACTAGCGGGACCCCAAGAGACCCAGTACTTC. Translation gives CAISELAGPQETQYF.

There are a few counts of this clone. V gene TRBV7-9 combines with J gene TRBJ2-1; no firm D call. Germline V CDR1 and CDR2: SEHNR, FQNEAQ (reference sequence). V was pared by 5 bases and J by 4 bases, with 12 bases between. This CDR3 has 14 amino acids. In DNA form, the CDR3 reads TGTGCCAGCAGCCGGTCGGACGGATACAATGAGCAGTTCTTC. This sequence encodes CASSRSDGYNEQFF. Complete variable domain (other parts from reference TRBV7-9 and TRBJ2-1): DTGVSQNPRHKITKRGQNVTFRCDPISEHNRLYWYRQTLGQGPEFLTYFQNEAQLEKSRLLSDRFSAERPKGSFSTLEIQRTEQGDSAMYLCASSRSDGYNEQFFGPGTRLTVL.

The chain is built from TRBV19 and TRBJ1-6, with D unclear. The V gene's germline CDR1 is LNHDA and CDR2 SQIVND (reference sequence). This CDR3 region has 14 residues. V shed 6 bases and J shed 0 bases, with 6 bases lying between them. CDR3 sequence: CASSRGSYNSPLHF. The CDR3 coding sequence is TGTGCCAGTAGCCGGGGCTCCTATAATTCACCCCTCCACTTT.